Each of the 22 T cell receptor beta chains below was sequenced from the same sample in a study of cytomegalovirus exposure and HLA in healthy donors. The primer mix had 60 Vbeta and 13 Jbeta primers. The assay was immunoSEQ multiplex PCR, and TCRdb's table has in-frame clones only and misses some. The table lists 150,000 to 200,000 clones, about three quarters of them singletons. Sequencing used PBMCs. These receptors were obtained from a woman aged 40 to 50 in good health and CMV-seronegative.

The CDR3 DNA sequence: TGTGCCAGCAGCCTAGGACAGGTTCATTCCTACGAGCAGTACTTC. Translated: CASSLGQVHSYEQYF. V and J are TRBV7-2 and TRBJ2-7; TRBD1 matches 7 bases. The CDR3 is 15 amino acids. CDR1 is SGHTA, CDR2 FQGNSA, per germline. V shed 5 bases and J 1 base; nucleotides not matched to a gene: 8.

This clone was counted a few times. This sequence joins TRBV12-5 and TRBJ1-1, with 7 nucleotides matching TRBD1. The germline gives CDR1 LGHNT, CDR2 FRNRAP. The V and J ends lost 7 bases and 3 bases, in that order; junction bases with no gene match: 8. CDR3 size: 14 residues. The CDR3 spells CASARTGAYTEAFF. The CDR3 bases are TGTGCTAGTGCCCGTACAGGGGCTTACACTGAAGCTTTCTTT. The full variable domain, in which reference TRBV12-5 and TRBJ1-1 provide the parts outside the CDR3, is DARVTQTPRHKVTEMGQEVTMRCQPILGHNTVFWYRQTMMQGLELLAYFRNRAPLDDSGMPKDRFSAEMPDATLATLKIQPSEPRDSAVYFCASARTGAYTEAFFGQGTRLTVV.

The rearrangement links TRBV11-3 to TRBJ2-3; D gene ambiguous. Trimming removed 1 base from V and 5 bases from J, with 7 bases in between. The CDR3 sequence is 13 residues long. CDR1 is SGHNT and CDR2 is YENEEA in the germline V gene. DNA for the CDR3: TGTGCCAGCAGCTTAGCCTCCCTAGATACGCAGTATTTT. It codes for CASSLASLDTQYF.

The CDR3 nucleotides read TGTGCCAGCAGTTTAAGCGATTCTTATATGAACACTGAAGCTTTCTTT. It is translated as CASSLSDSYMNTEAFF. The genes are TRBV28 and TRBJ1-1; D is unclear. Trimming left V 2 bases short and J 0 bases short, with 13 bases between. CDR3 length: 16 amino acids. The germline gives CDR1 MDHEN, CDR2 SYDVKM. Using reference TRBV28 and TRBJ1-1 for the parts outside the CDR3, the full variable domain is DVKVTQSSRYLVKRTGEKVFLECVQDMDHENMFWYRQDPGLGLRLIYFSYDVKMKEKGDIPEGYSVSREKKERFSLILESASTNQTSMYLCASSLSDSYMNTEAFFGQGTRLTVV.

The rearrangement joins TRBV6-5 to TRBJ1-1; D unresolved. Trimming removed 4 bases at V and 5 bases at J, with 11 bases between. CDR1 and CDR2 (germline): MNHEY, SVGAGI. This CDR3 comprises 13 residues. The CDR3 loop reads CASSLSGRTEAFF. The CDR3 region has the DNA TGTGCCAGCAGTTTAAGCGGACGGACTGAAGCTTTCTTT.

The chain uses TRBV7-2 and TRBJ1-4; no clear D. Trimming cost V 3 bases and J 0 bases, with 2 bases left between them. The CDR3 consists of 13 residues. Germline CDR1 is SGHTA and CDR2 is FQGNSA. This CDR3 reads CASSFATNEKLFF. In nucleotides, the CDR3 is TGTGCCAGCAGCTTCGCAACTAATGAAAAACTGTTTTTT.

This chain links TRBV30 with TRBJ1-4, with TRBD1 matching over 8 bases. Trimming took 3 bases from V and 13 from J; bases not matched to a gene: 16. The length of the CDR3 is 15 residues. Germline CDR1 GTSNPN, CDR2 SVGIG (reference sequence). The CDR3 nucleotides are TGTGCCTGGAGCAAGCCGGACAGGGCCCTAAGGGGACTGTTTTTT. It codes for CAWSKPDRALRGLFF.

The chain uses TRBV10-3 and TRBJ1-1; TRBD1 matches 10 bases. Trimming at V came to 4 bases and at J to 5 bases, leaving 4 bases not matched to a gene. The CDR3 sequence is 14 residues long. Germline loops: CDR1 ENHRY, CDR2 SYGVKD. CDR3 sequence reads: CAISVTGGRTEAFF. The CDR3, as DNA: TGTGCCATCAGTGTGACAGGGGGCAGGACTGAAGCTTTCTTT.

V is TRBV30 and J is TRBJ2-7; possible D gene TRBD2, 6 bases. The CDR3 covers 14 residues. V was shortened by 0 bases and J by 5 bases, with 14 bases between the two germline ends. The germline gives CDR1 GTSNPN, CDR2 SVGIG (reference sequence). CDR3 sequence reads: CAWSVVGSLNEQYF. In DNA, the CDR3 is TGTGCCTGGAGTGTTGTCGGGAGTTTGAACGAGCAGTACTTC.

The table lists this clone with a few counts. This chain connects TRBV5-1 to TRBJ1-2; no reliable D call. V dropped 0 bases and J dropped 4 bases, with 10 bases sitting between them. The CDR3 is made up of 14 amino acids. Germline-derived CDR1 and CDR2 are SGHRS and YFSETQ. CDR3 DNA: TGCGCCAGCAGCTTGGGGGAGAGCTCCTATGGCTACACCTTC. This sequence encodes CASSLGESSYGYTF.

This clone was found a few times. The chain is built from TRBV4-3 and TRBJ1-1; no clear D. CDR1 and CDR2 from the germline V gene are LGHNA and YSLEER. CDR3 length: 14 amino acids. Between the trimmed V and J ends, which lost 4 bases and 1 base, there was a span of 10 bases. In DNA form, the CDR3 reads TGCGCCAGCAGCCTAGGAGGAGGGAACACTGAAGCTTTCTTT. This encodes CASSLGGGNTEAFF.

The rearrangement links TRBV19 to TRBJ1-4; no firm D call. Trimming cost V 5 bases and J 12 bases, with 10 bases left between them. Germline values: CDR1 LNHDA, CDR2 SQIVND (reference sequence). CDR3 size: 11 residues. The CDR3 region has the DNA TGTGCCAGTAGTCTGGGCTATCAACTGTTTTTT. It encodes CASSLGYQLFF.

The chain employs TRBV7-9 and TRBJ1-5; tentatively, D is TRBD1 (6 bases). The CDR3 has 15 residues. Germline V gene sequence: CDR1 SEHNR, CDR2 FQNEAQ (reference sequence). Trimming removed 0 bases at V and 10 bases at J, with 16 bases between. Written as DNA, the CDR3 is TGTGCCAGCAGCTTAGCCGATCCCGGGACAAGCCCCCAGCATTTT. Amino acid sequence: CASSLADPGTSPQHF.

The rearrangement links TRBV6-5 to TRBJ2-3, with D possibly being TRBD2 (5 bases). Between the trimmed V and J ends, which lost 6 bases and 3 bases, there was a span of 10 bases. The CDR3 has 13 residues. Germline V gene data show CDR1 as MNHEY and CDR2 as SVGAGI. CDR3 in DNA: TGTGCCAGCAGCAGAAGGACTACAGATACGCAGTATTTT. Its protein is CASSRRTTDTQYF.

The chain has TRBV2 and TRBJ2-5; D gene unclear. Trimming pared 4 bases from V and 4 bases from J, leaving 10 bases between. The CDR3 contains 13 residues. CDR1 is SNHLY and CDR2 is FYNNEI in the germline V gene. CDR3 protein: CASSGQSGETQYF. As DNA, the CDR3 is TGTGCCAGCAGTGGCCAGTCAGGAGAGACCCAGTACTTC.

A few counts support this clone. V gene TRBV7-2 combines with J gene TRBJ1-4; D uncertain. Germline V gene sequence: CDR1 SGHTA, CDR2 FQGNSA. The CDR3 is 13 residues long. Trimming cost V 6 bases and J 8 bases, with 13 bases left between them. The CDR3 sequence is CASSSPGGEKLFF. CDR3 in DNA: TGTGCCAGCAGTTCACCAGGAGGGGAAAAACTGTTTTTT.

A single count supports this clone. The rearrangement joins TRBV6-6 to TRBJ1-6; D is perhaps TRBD1 (5 bases). V was shortened by 7 bases and J by 8 bases, with 15 bases between the two germline ends. The CDR3 sequence is 14 residues long. Germline V gene data show CDR1 as MNHNY and CDR2 as SVGAGI (reference sequence). CDR3 region: CASTPREYDSPLHF. CDR3 DNA: TGTGCCAGCACCCCCAGGGAATATGATTCACCCCTCCACTTT.

V is TRBV28 and J is TRBJ1-4, with TRBD1 matching over 11 bases. V lost 6 bases, J lost 7 bases, and 1 base stayed unmatched. CDR1 and CDR2 from the germline V gene are MDHEN and SYDVKM. This CDR3 has 13 residues. In DNA form, the CDR3 reads TGTGCCAGCAGGGGGACAGGGGGTGAAAAACTGTTTTTT. Protein: CASRGTGGEKLFF.

The chain links TRBV6-1 to TRBJ1-2; 7 positions agree with TRBD1. The germline V gene encodes CDR1 MNHNS and CDR2 SASEGT. This CDR3 is 13 amino acids long. V lost 5 bases and J lost 6; bases outside the gene matches: 6. CDR3 sequence: CASSRTGRNGYTF. CDR3 sequence (DNA): TGTGCCAGCAGTCGGACAGGAAGGAATGGCTACACCTTC.

This chain uses TRBV5-1 with TRBJ1-2; TRBD1 aligns across 8 bases. The germline gives CDR1 SGHRS, CDR2 YFSETQ. This CDR3 has 13 residues. V shed 1 base, J shed 11 bases, and the junction held 7 bases outside the gene matches. CDR3 DNA sequence: TGCGCCAGCAGCTTGACCGACAGGGGCGGTTACACCTTC. This sequence encodes CASSLTDRGGYTF.

J is TRBJ2-6 and V is TRBV5-4, with D tentatively TRBD1 (6 bases). Germline loops: CDR1 SGHNT, CDR2 YYREEE (reference sequence). The V and J ends lost 9 bases and 0 bases respectively, with 16 bases between them. The CDR3 spans 16 residues. For the CDR3, the DNA is TGTGCCACTATCAGGGGCTCCTCCTCTGGGGCCAACGTCCTGACTTTC. This translates into CATIRGSSSGANVLTF.

This clone was recorded a few times. This rearrangement joins TRBV18 to TRBJ2-5; 14 bases fit TRBD2. Losses at the gene ends were 1 base for V and 4 bases for J; bases not matched to a gene: 2. Germline V gives CDR1 KGHSH, CDR2 LQKENI. This CDR3 has 16 residues. The CDR3 DNA is TGTGCCAGCTCACCACTGGGACTAGCGGGAGTAGAGACCCAGTACTTC. Translating it yields CASSPLGLAGVETQYF. The full variable domain, rest sourced from reference TRBV18 and TRBJ2-5, is NAGVMQNPRHLVRRRGQEARLRCSPMKGHSHVYWYRQLPEEGLKFMVYLQKENIIDESGMPKERFSAEFPKEGPSILRIQQVVRGDSAAYFCASSPLGLAGVETQYFGPGTRLLVL.